Listed below are T cell receptor beta chains from one sample, sequenced in a study of blood T cell repertoires in COVID-19. Method: immunoSEQ multiplex PCR; TCRdb's copy keeps in-frame clones and lacks some. The sample includes roughly 300,000 clones, roughly 85% of them seen just once. Sequences were obtained from PBMCs or T cells enriched from blood (not recorded which). Receptors were obtained from a middle-aged woman with acute COVID-19. Each CDR3 is given without its conserved first and last residue. Size tells how often a clone was seen (once, few, many) or the class of an expanded clone, and some rows leave it out.

TRBV7-9,NA,ASSLGDRRNTEAF
TRBV3-1/TRBV3-2,NA,ASSQDWRRYTIY
TRBV20-1,NA,SAGAKNEQF
TRBV5-5,once,ASSAGQRSTDTQY
TRBV7-9,NA,ASSSRDRGVPEAF
TRBV7-9,NA,ASSTGTVGYT
TRBV27,NA,ASSFLRGLGDTQY
TRBV5-4,NA,ASSRGTSGSYNEQF
TRBV5-4,once,ASSPPGTGGNGYT
TRBV3-1/TRBV3-2,NA,ASSQGQGPYGYT
TRBV19,NA,ASSSEADKRTQY
TRBV9,NA,ASSVTVPSSGANVLT
TRBV6-6,once,ASSYQGQGAGGYT
TRBV9,NA,ASSVVSKAYLTEAF
TRBV11-2,NA,ASSLLWEGTGELF
TRBV19,NA,ASRYRNGRGNTEAF
TRBV2,NA,ASFFRAVSEAF
TRBV24-1,NA,ATSASGRHNEQF
TRBV15,NA,ATSRDRLAGDEQY
TRBV7-9,NA,ASSLAQGGAGYT
TRBV5-1,NA,ASSLVGQLNTEAF
TRBV5-5,NA,ASSLAGWQSTDTQY
TRBV27,NA,ASSFRVNTEAF
TRBV3-1/TRBV3-2,NA,ASSPPLSGVDYGYT
TRBV11-2,NA,ASTRTSGKPFAYEQY
TRBV5-1,NA,ASSSGQENEKLF
TRBV29-1,NA,SVAMGASLDTEAF
TRBV5-1,NA,ASSTTGAGANVLT
TRBV18,few,ASSPRGSSYNSPLH
TRBV3-1/TRBV3-2,NA,ASSQGDGQGYEAF
TRBV9,NA,ASSVGLGRENEQY
TRBV19,many,ASSIGFGTLGTEAF
TRBV6-5,NA,ASSRTGKSQPQH
TRBV6-5,NA,ASSYSGTGNTEAF
TRBV19,NA,ASSIRHRRRQAF
TRBV29-1,NA,SIVWAYEQY
TRBV14,NA,ASSQSFVSTDTQY
TRBV7-9,NA,ASSFGGGLEETQY
TRBV6-5,NA,ASSFIGGQNQPQH
TRBV12-5,few,ASGLGAGEQF
TRBV4-3,NA,ASSQGGPEKLF
TRBV12-3/TRBV12-4,NA,ASSSIVQTQY
TRBV11-2,NA,ASSLVLLGSKETQY
TRBV4-1,once,ASSQDLARNGRYNEQF
TRBV19,NA,ASSSGGVPNQPQH
TRBV27,NA,ASRHRYPNTGELF
TRBV5-4,NA,ASSLQSGSWADTQY
TRBV2,once,ASSRNGQGGEPQH
TRBV14,NA,ASSRGWESGSGANVLT
TRBV14,NA,ASSQGTSGGEQF
TRBV2,NA,ASSKRGWTSTDTQY
TRBV3-1/TRBV3-2,few,ASSPHSPGGSTGELF
TRBV28,NA,ASRLADSDNEQF
TRBV5-6,NA,ASSLASGGGYEQY
TRBV5-4,NA,ASSTPTGGTEAF
TRBV7-3,NA,ASSPPPSTGRNTGELF